The clone carrying this TCR beta chain was counted between two and nine times. Its antigen is undetermined. The entry originates in a study of T-cell memory formation after mild COVID-19. Study outcomes and limitations: SARS-CoV-2 specificity of second-wave clones peaking day 37 was unconfirmed.

Constant-segment primers were used for 5'RACE, and the resulting TCR alpha and TCR beta cDNA libraries carried sample barcodes and UMIs. TCRdb reprocessed the 5' RACE reads with MiXCR, giving one entry per CDR3 protein. The sample has over 95,000 distinct CDR3 sequences; about a fifth are singletons. This CDR3 is 13 amino acids long. Trimming removed 3 bases at V and 7 bases at J, with 13 bases between. The germline V gene has CDR1 SQVTM and CDR2 ANQGSEA. The chain carries TRBV29-1 and TRBJ1-5; no reliable D call. Sequencing was done on a sample of PBMCs or a T cell subset sorted from them (not recorded which). The origin of this receptor is a man between 18 and 35 years old who had mild COVID-19 (a few samples of this study predate the infection). Cell type and time point are not known. CDR3 amino acids: CSVEEYSGQPQHF. CDR3 nucleotides: TGCAGCGTTGAGGAATATTCTGGACAGCCCCAGCATTTT.